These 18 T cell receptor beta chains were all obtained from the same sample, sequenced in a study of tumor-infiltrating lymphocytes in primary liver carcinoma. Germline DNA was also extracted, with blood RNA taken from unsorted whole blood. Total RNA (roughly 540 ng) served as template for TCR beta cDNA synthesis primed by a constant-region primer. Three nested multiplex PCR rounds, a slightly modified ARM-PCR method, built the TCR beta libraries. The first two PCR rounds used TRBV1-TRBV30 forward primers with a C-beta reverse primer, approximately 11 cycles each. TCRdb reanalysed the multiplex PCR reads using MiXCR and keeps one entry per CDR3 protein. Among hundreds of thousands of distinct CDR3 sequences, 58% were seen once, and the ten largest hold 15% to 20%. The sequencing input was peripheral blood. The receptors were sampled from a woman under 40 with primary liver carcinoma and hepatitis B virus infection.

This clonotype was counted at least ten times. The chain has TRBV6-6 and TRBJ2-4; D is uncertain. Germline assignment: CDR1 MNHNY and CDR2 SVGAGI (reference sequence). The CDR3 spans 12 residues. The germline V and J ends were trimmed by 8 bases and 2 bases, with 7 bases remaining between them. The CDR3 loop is CASADPKNIQYF. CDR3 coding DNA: TGTGCCAGCGCCGACCCCAAAAACATTCAGTACTTC.

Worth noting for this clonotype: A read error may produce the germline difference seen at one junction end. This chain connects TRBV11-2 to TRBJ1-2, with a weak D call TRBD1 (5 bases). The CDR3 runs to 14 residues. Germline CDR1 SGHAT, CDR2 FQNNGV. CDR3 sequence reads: CASSPWQGGYGYTF. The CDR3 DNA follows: TGTGCCAGCAGCCCTTGGCAGGGTGGCTATGGCTACACCTTT.

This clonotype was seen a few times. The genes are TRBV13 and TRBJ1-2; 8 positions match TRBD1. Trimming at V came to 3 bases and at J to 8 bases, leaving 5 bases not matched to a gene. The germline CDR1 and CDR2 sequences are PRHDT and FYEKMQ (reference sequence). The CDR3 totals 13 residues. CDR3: CASSFGQGQGYTF. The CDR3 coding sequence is TGTGCCAGCAGCTTCGGACAGGGTCAGGGCTACACCTTC.

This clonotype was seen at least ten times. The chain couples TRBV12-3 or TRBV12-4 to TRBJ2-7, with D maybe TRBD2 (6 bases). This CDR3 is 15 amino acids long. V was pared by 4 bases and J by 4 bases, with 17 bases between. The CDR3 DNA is TGTGCCAGCAGTTCCCGTCAACTAGCTGGTTACGAGCAGTACTTC. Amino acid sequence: CASSSRQLAGYEQYF.

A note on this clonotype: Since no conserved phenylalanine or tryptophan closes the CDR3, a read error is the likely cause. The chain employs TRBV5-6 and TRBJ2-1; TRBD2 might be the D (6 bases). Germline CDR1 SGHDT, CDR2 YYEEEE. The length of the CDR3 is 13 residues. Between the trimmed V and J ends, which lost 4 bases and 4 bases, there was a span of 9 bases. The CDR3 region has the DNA TGTGCCAGCAGCCAGGAGGGGTACAATGAGCAGTTCTTA. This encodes CASSQEGYNEQFL.

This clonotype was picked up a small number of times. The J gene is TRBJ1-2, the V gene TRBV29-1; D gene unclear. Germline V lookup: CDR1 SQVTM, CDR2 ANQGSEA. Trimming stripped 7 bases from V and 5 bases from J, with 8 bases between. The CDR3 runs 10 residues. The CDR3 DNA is TGCAGCGACGGGGATTATGGCTACACCTTC. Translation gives CSDGDYGYTF.

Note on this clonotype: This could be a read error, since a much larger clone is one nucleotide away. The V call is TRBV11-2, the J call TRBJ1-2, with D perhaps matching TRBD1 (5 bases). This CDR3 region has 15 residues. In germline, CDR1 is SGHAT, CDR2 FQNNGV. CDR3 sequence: CSSSLEAGTPYGYTF. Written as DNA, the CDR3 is TGTTCCAGCAGCTTGGAGGCCGGGACTCCGTATGGCTACACCTTC.

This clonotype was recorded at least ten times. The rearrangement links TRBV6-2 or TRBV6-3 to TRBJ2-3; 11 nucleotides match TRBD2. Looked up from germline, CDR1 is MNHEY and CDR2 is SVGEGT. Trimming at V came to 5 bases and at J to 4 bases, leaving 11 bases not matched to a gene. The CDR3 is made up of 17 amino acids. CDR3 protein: CASSTRLAGPPADTQYF. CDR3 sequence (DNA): TGTGCCAGCAGTACCCGACTAGCGGGACCTCCGGCAGATACGCAGTATTTT.

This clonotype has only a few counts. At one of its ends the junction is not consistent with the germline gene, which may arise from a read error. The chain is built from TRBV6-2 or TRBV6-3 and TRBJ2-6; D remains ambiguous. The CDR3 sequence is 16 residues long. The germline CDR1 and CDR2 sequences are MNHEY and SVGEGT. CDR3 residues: CVSSPPRSSGANVLTF. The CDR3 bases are TGTGTCAGCAGTCCCCCACGGAGCTCTGGGGCCAACGTCCTGACTTTC.

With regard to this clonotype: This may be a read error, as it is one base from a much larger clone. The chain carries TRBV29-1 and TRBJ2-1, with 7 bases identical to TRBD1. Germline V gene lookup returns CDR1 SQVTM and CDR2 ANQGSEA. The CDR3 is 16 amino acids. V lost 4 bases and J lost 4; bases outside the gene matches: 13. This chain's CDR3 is CSVADGQVTRYNEQFF. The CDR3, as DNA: TGCAGCGTTGCAGATGGACAGGTCACTAGGTACAATGAGCAGTTCTTC.

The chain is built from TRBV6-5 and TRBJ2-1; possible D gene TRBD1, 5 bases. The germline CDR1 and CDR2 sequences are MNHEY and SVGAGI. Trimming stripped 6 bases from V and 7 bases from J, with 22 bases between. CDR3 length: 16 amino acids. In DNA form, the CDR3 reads TGTGCCAGCAGCTCGATCCAGGGTCCCGCACGTAATGAGCAGTTCTTC. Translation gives CASSSIQGPARNEQFF.

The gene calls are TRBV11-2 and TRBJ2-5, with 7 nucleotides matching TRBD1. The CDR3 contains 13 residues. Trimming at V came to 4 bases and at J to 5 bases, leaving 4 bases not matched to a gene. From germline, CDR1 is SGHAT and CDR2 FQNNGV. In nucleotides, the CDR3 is TGTGCCAGCAGCTCAGTCAGGGGGGAGACCCAGTACTTC. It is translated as CASSSVRGETQYF. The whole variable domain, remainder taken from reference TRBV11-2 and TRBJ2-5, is EAGVAQSPRYKIIEKRQSVAFWCNPISGHATLYWYQQILGQGPKLLIQFQNNGVVDDSQLPKDRFSAERLKGVDSTLKIQPAKLEDSAVYLCASSSVRGETQYFGPGTRLLVL.

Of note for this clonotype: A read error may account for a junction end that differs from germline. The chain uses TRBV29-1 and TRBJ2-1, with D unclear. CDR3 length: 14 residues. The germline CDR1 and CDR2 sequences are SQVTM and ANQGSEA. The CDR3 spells CSGVAWSVVDEQLF. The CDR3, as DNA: TGCAGCGGCGTTGCCTGGAGCGTAGTCGATGAGCAGTTATTC.

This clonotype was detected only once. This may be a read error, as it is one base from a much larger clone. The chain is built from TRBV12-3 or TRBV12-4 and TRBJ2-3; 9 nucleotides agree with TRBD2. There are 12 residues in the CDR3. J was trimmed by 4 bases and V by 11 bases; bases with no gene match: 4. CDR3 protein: CACIAGADTQYF. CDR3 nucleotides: TGTGCCTGCATAGCGGGAGCAGATACGCAGTATTTT.

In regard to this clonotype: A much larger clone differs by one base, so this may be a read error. CDR3 residues: CSVERPSGSTNTQYF. The CDR3 DNA is TGCAGCGTTGAGAGGCCTAGCGGGAGCACAAATACGCAGTATTTT. V usage is TRBV29-1 and J usage is TRBJ2-3; TRBD2 matches 10 bases. The germline V gene has CDR1 SQVTM and CDR2 ANQGSEA. This CDR3 has 15 residues.

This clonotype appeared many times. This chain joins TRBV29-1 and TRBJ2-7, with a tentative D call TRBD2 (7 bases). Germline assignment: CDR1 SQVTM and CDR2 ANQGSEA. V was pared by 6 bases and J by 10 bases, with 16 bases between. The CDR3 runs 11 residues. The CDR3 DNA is TGCAGCGTACAAGGGGGGGTTTCTCAGTACTTC. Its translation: CSVQGGVSQYF.

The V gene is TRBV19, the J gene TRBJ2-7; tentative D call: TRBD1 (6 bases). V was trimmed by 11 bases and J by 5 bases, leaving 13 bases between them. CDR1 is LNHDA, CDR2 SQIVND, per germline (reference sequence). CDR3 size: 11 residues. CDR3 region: CACNRAHEQYF. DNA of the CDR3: TGTGCCTGTAACAGGGCCCACGAGCAGTACTTC.

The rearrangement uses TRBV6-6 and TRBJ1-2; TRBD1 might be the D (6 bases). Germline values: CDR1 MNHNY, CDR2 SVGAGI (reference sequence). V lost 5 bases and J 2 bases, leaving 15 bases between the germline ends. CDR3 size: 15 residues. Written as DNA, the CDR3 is TGTGCCAGCAGTCCCGAGCCGCAGGGGAACTATGGCTACACCTTC. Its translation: CASSPEPQGNYGYTF.